This TCR beta chain was identified in a study of breast tumors, draining lymph nodes, adjacent tissues. The study's findings and limits: The lymph node origin of tumor T cells was framed as consistent with a hypothesis, not demonstrated. Tumor and nontumor repertoires were significantly more similar in luminal-like than in basal-like breast cancer. Tumor TCR diversity was below lymph nodes but above nontumor tissue.

Samples came from axillary lymph nodes draining the breast cancer. This clonotype was recorded many times. Antigen: not known. TCRdb fed the multiplex PCR reads into MiXCR, producing one record per CDR3 protein. The sample yields over 100,000 distinct CDR3 sequences, around 20% seen once. This CDR3 contains 13 residues. V was clipped by 10 bases and J by 5 bases, with 15 bases between them. The germline V gene has CDR1 LNHDA and CDR2 SQIVND (reference sequence). This rearrangement joins TRBV19 to TRBJ1-5; no clear D. Sequencing was performed on axillary lymph node tissue. This sequence originates from a female donor with breast cancer. Some clones in this sample may be carry-over from other donors' samples. In DNA form, the CDR3 reads TGTGCCACTAGCCCTTTAAAGGATCAGCCCCAGCATTTT. It encodes CATSPLKDQPQHF.